This record concerns one T cell receptor beta chain sequence. The target of this receptor is not known. No per-base quality is available; no much larger clone lies one base away. To prepare the library, RT-PCR was applied. Sequencing was performed on an Illumina HiSeq 2500. Starting from the raw public reads, TCRdb applied fastp trimming at Q25, assembled clones with MiXCR and retained in-frame beta chains. CDR3 protein duplicates are merged, each entry listing the most common genes and DNA. This sample comprises approximately 230,000 distinct CDR3 sequences, 10% to 15% of them detected only once. About 8% of the sample is in the top ten clones. These data come from a study of response to subunit inactivated influenza vaccine (dated by TCRdb to about 2018). With regard to the full study: Deep quantitative profiling of the T cell receptor repertoire was used in the study to follow responses to a trivalent subunit inactivated influenza vaccine. Study-wide findings and limitations: The authors proposed that each seasonal influenza vaccination may bring in only a limited number of new T cells.

The germline V gene (reference sequence) provides CDR1 SEHNR and CDR2 FQNEAQ. From cysteine to phenylalanine, the CDR3 is 13 amino acids long. CDR3 DNA only is kept here, 39 bases in frame from base 1. Trimming costs V 7 bases and J 4 bases, and their ends lie 13 bases apart. The receptor chain draws on TRBV7-9 and TRBJ1-1; no D gene call is confident. This clonotype was sampled from a man between 45 and 60 years old who received an inactivated influenza vaccine. Donor details come from another sample of the same person, matched by shared clones. Sequences were derived from non-naive T cells sorted from PBMCs, sampled 14 to 15 days before vaccination. The cell subset or site label, as the study defines it: memory T cell fraction. The nucleotide sequence reads as follows: TGTGCCAGCATGGCCCAGGCAGGCACTGAAGCTTTCTTT. Translated, this gives CASMAQAGTEAFF.